These T cell receptor beta chains were read from a single sample in a study of OX40 agonist ivuxolimab in advanced cancers. Sequenced by immunoSEQ multiplex PCR; TCRdb stores in-frame clones only, minus some. The table records about 82,000 clones, 80% to 95% of them present only once. Sequencing used CD4+ or CD8+ T cells sorted from blood, obtained in a trial of the OX40 agonist ivuxolimab. These receptors were obtained from an adult with an advanced solid tumor such as melanoma, head and neck, liver or kidney cancer. CDR3s leave out the opening cysteine and the closing phenylalanine or tryptophan. The order of the fields is V gene, J gene, CDR3 protein.

V: TRBV7-3; J: TRBJ2-1; CDR3: ASSSTAGRREQF
V: TRBV5-1; J: TRBJ2-2; CDR3: ASQRGGPNTGELF
V: TRBV5-6; J: TRBJ2-3; CDR3: ASSLSDTQY
V: TRBV18; J: TRBJ1-1; CDR3: ASSPLTEAF
V: TRBV12-2; J: TRBJ2-5; CDR3: ASRSWLAKQETQY
V: TRBV27; J: TRBJ1-2; CDR3: ASSPPGASYGYT
V: TRBV7-9; J: TRBJ2-3; CDR3: ASSLAEGGGTDTQY
V: TRBV11-3; J: TRBJ2-3; CDR3: ASSLGSSSSRTDTQY
V: TRBV2; J: TRBJ2-3; CDR3: ASRATRTSTDTQY
V: TRBV6-5; J: TRBJ2-7; CDR3: ASTGGLAASYEQY
V: TRBV19; J: TRBJ1-2; CDR3: AIHPGPNYGYT
V: TRBV14; J: TRBJ2-5; CDR3: ASSQHQGLRFGETQY
V: TRBV2; J: TRBJ1-2; CDR3: ASRTGGTNYGYT
V: TRBV15; J: TRBJ1-2; CDR3: ATSRQGTYGYT
V: TRBV11-3; J: TRBJ1-4; CDR3: ASSPTDGFSNEKLF
V: TRBV5-1; J: TRBJ2-1; CDR3: ASSLVQESNNEQF
V: TRBV5-1; J: TRBJ2-1; CDR3: ASTGLAGGGEQF
V: TRBV5-6; J: TRBJ2-7; CDR3: ASSFKEIYEQY
V: TRBV10-1; J: TRBJ2-1; CDR3: ASSDGLGWQRLLYEQF
V: TRBV2; J: TRBJ2-3; CDR3: ASRRTGSTDTQY
V: TRBV11-2; J: TRBJ2-5; CDR3: ASSFLAGEETQY
V: TRBV5-6; J: TRBJ2-3; CDR3: ASTLAGPRGLAQY
V: TRBV11-2; J: TRBJ2-7; CDR3: ASSLGHTSYEQY
V: TRBV9; J: TRBJ1-2; CDR3: ASSAQDSGYGYT